The TCR beta chain described here comes from a study of shared clonotypes between healthy human individuals. Study as a whole: Donors had three CD4 naive, three CD4 memory, two CD8 naive and one CD8 memory plate apiece. Study-level results: Limitation of the genetic and exposure-history diversity represented came from the few donors.

This clone was recorded only once. Its specificity is unknown. The same CDR3 is also encoded by other DNA sequences in this sample. Germline values: CDR1 SQVTM, CDR2 ANQGSEA. The CDR3 is made up of 14 amino acids. Trimming removed 6 bases from V and 2 bases from J; junction bases left unmatched: 6. The material for each subset, its genomic DNA, was split evenly across several immunoSEQ plates. Assay used: immunoSEQ multiplex PCR; TCRdb lists only in-frame clones, some missing. The table records over a million clones, around 95% of them present only once. Among the donors, all were Caucasian adults who lived in Nashville, Tennessee.

The TCR was taken from a man under 40 in good health. The rearrangement links TRBV29-1 to TRBJ2-7; TRBD1 matches 11 bases. The sequenced material came from naive CD4+ T cells sorted from blood. Sample subset: CD45RA+ positively selected. CDR3 loop: CSVAPGQGAYEQYF. CDR3 coding DNA: TGCAGCGTGGCCCCGGGACAGGGGGCCTACGAGCAGTACTTC.